This entry lists 21 T cell receptor beta chains sequenced from one sample in a study of T cells in Graves' hyperthyroidism and ophthalmopathy. TCR beta CDR3 regions were amplified from RNA transcripts. A set of HTBI primers served as the primers for a first-round RT-PCR of the TCR CDR3. One entry per CDR3 protein results from TCRdb running MiXCR on the multiplex PCR reads. Here the sample spans approximately 640,000 distinct CDR3 sequences, over 40% being singletons. Sample: peripheral blood or thyroid tissue (not recorded which). These TCRs come from an adult man with Graves' disease, either hyperthyroidism or ophthalmopathy (not recorded which).

The chain links TRBV24-1 to TRBJ1-2; D unclear. Trimming took off 5 bases at V and 3 bases at J, with 9 bases between the two ends. Germline V gene sequence: CDR1 KGHDR, CDR2 SFDVKD. The CDR3 sequence is 13 residues long. For the CDR3, the DNA is TGTGCCACCAGTGCTAGCCTGGACTATGGCTACACCTTC. It yields the protein CATSASLDYGYTF.

In this sample, this clonotype turned up many times. The genes are TRBV7-9 and TRBJ1-2; D possibly corresponds to TRBD1 (6 bases). This CDR3 contains 13 residues. Germline CDR1 SEHNR, CDR2 FQNEAQ (reference sequence). The V and J ends lost 5 bases and 4 bases respectively, with 11 bases between them. The CDR3 loop is CASSPEGGYGYTF. The DNA for the CDR3 is TGTGCCAGCAGCCCTGAGGGGGGCTATGGCTACACCTTC.

Regarding this clonotype: A much bigger clone sits one base away, suggesting this may be a read error. The chain joins TRBV2 to TRBJ1-5; D not resolved. CDR1 is SNHLY, CDR2 FYNNEI, per germline. There are 13 residues in the CDR3. The CDR3 DNA sequence: TGTGCCAGCCGTGAAGGGTTGGGACAGCCCCAGCATTTT. It is translated as CASREGLGQPQHF.

With regard to this clonotype: Given the absence of the conserved phenylalanine or tryptophan at the CDR3 end, a read error is likely. It is unclear where the CDR3 begins or ends on the DNA, so no DNA is shown, and the CDR3 is as TCRdb lists it. This chain links TRBV19 with TRBJ1-1; the listed D gene, TRBD1, was not tested against the DNA. The CDR3 length equals 9 residues, ends included. The V gene's germline CDR1 is LNHDA and CDR2 SQIVND (reference sequence). The CDR3 loop is CASSPRRSS.

The rearrangement joins TRBV9 to TRBJ1-5, with D possibly matching TRBD1 (5 bases). Germline CDR1 is SGDLS and CDR2 is YYNGEE. V lost 0 bases and J lost 6, with 13 bases in between. The CDR3 has 15 amino acids. CDR3 DNA sequence: TGTGCCAGCAGCGTAGAAGGGCAGGGAAGTCAGCCCCAGCATTTT. Protein: CASSVEGQGSQPQHF.

The V call is TRBV20-1, the J call TRBJ2-6; D is tentatively TRBD1 or TRBD2 (5 bases each). There are 14 residues in the CDR3. Trimming shortened V by 4 bases and J by 0 bases, and 7 bases separated the two germline ends. Per germline, CDR1 DFQATT and CDR2 SNEGSKA (reference sequence). Here the CDR3 DNA reads TGCAGTGCTACAGGGACCTCTGGGGCCAACGTCCTGACTTTC. This codes for CSATGTSGANVLTF.

The table lists this clonotype with a few counts. The CDR3 protein is CSARDTRARRDTEAFF. As DNA, the CDR3 is TGCAGTGCTAGAGATACCCGGGCGCGAAGGGACACTGAAGCTTTCTTT. The chain joins TRBV20-1 to TRBJ1-1; D uncertain. Trimming pared 0 bases from V and 3 bases from J, leaving 17 bases between. This CDR3 region has 16 residues. CDR1 and CDR2 (germline): DFQATT, SNEGSKA (reference sequence).

This chain links TRBV11-1 with TRBJ1-6; perhaps TRBD1 as D (6 bases). Trimming removed 4 bases from V and 6 bases from J, with 22 bases in between. The CDR3 is 18 residues long. From germline, CDR1 is SGHAT and CDR2 FQDESV (reference sequence). CDR3 sequence (DNA): TGTGCCAGCAGCTCGCACGACCTACAGGGTGGGGGTAATTCACCCCTCCACTTT. Translated, it gives CASSSHDLQGGGNSPLHF.

The chain is built from TRBV24-1 and TRBJ2-2, with D maybe TRBD1 (6 bases). The CDR3 covers 11 residues. The germline V and J ends were trimmed by 7 bases and 8 bases, with 7 bases remaining between them. The germline V gene encodes CDR1 KGHDR and CDR2 SFDVKD. The DNA for the CDR3 is TGTGCCACCAGGGGGGCAGGGGAGCTGTTTTTT. It translates to CATRGAGELFF.

At least ten counts were recorded for this clonotype. This chain joins TRBV29-1 and TRBJ2-2, with D hard to call. Deletions cut 4 bases from V and 8 bases from J, with 14 bases between. The germline gives CDR1 SQVTM, CDR2 ANQGSEA. This CDR3 has 13 amino acids. CDR3 nucleotides: TGCAGCGTTGGGGCGGCCGGTATTGGGGAGCTGTTTTTT. This translates into CSVGAAGIGELFF.

This chain uses TRBV7-9 with TRBJ1-2, with D tentatively TRBD1 (6 bases). The CDR3 runs 15 residues. From germline, CDR1 is SEHNR and CDR2 FQNEAQ (reference sequence). Deletions cut 4 bases from V and 2 bases from J, with 14 bases between. This chain's CDR3 is CASSWAGTPNYGYTF. DNA of the CDR3: TGTGCCAGCAGCTGGGCCGGGACACCAAACTATGGCTACACCTTC.

The chain combines TRBV7-8 with TRBJ2-7; TRBD1 matches at 10 bases. Trimming removed 4 bases from V and 6 bases from J; junction bases left unmatched: 6. The CDR3 loop spans 14 amino acids. Germline CDR1 reads SGHVS; CDR2 reads FQNEAQ. CDR3 sequence reads: CASSWTGGKGEQYF. In DNA, the CDR3 is TGTGCCAGCAGCTGGACAGGGGGTAAGGGCGAGCAGTACTTC.

The V call is TRBV2, the J call TRBJ1-2, with 7 bases aligning to TRBD1. The junction had 7 bases not matched to a gene; V was cut back by 8 bases and J by 7 bases. This CDR3 contains 12 residues. The germline V gene encodes CDR1 SNHLY and CDR2 FYNNEI. The CDR3 reads CASGEYRGGYTF. The CDR3 DNA reads as TGTGCCAGCGGCGAGTACAGGGGTGGCTACACCTTC.

This clonotype turned up a few times. The chain uses TRBV7-2 and TRBJ1-1, with D perhaps matching TRBD1 (5 bases). The CDR3 is 14 residues long. Trimming shortened V by 4 bases and J by 4 bases, and 13 bases separated the two germline ends. Germline V gives CDR1 SGHTA, CDR2 FQGNSA. Here the CDR3 reads CASSSNGGGTEAFF. The CDR3 DNA follows: TGTGCCAGCAGCTCGAACGGGGGGGGCACTGAAGCTTTCTTT.

This clonotype was detected ten times or more. V and J are TRBV7-8 and TRBJ1-6, with D possibly TRBD1 on 6 matching bases. The germline V gene has CDR1 SGHVS and CDR2 FQNEAQ. V lost 0 bases, J lost 6 bases, and 15 bases lay in between. The CDR3 consists of 17 residues. CDR3 protein: CASSLAGQIWGNSPLHF. The CDR3 DNA is TGTGCCAGCAGCTTAGCGGGACAAATCTGGGGTAATTCACCCCTCCACTTT.

Remarks on this clonotype: A junction boundary mismatches the germline segment, possibly from a read error. CDR3 DNA sequence: TGTGCCGCCAGCAGCTTGGGGTCCTCCTATAATTCACCCCTCCACTTT. Residues: CAASSLGSSYNSPLHF. The rearrangement joins TRBV15 to TRBJ1-6; no reliable D call. The V gene's germline CDR1 is LNHNV and CDR2 YYDKDF (reference sequence). The CDR3 is 16 residues long.

The CDR3 DNA reads TGTGCCTGGAGTGCCCGGGCGGGGACTGGCGGCTACACCTTC. It translates to CAWSARAGTGGYTF. The chain combines TRBV7-9 with TRBJ1-2; possible D gene TRBD1, 5 bases. The CDR3 has 14 amino acids. Germline V gene lookup returns CDR1 SEHNR and CDR2 FQNEAQ (reference sequence). V was shortened by 11 bases and J by 8 bases, with 24 bases between the two germline ends.

The table lists this clonotype with many counts. The chain employs TRBV2 and TRBJ1-5; no firm D call. Deletions cut 7 bases from V and 6 bases from J, with 16 bases between. CDR1 is SNHLY, CDR2 FYNNEI, per germline. CDR3 length equals 14 residues. The CDR3 DNA is TGTGCCAGCAACCCCCCCGGCGGTCGTCAGCCCCAGCATTTT. It translates to CASNPPGGRQPQHF.

CDR3 amino acids: CASRMTGSGANVLTF. DNA for the CDR3: TGTGCCAGCAGGATGACAGGCTCTGGGGCCAACGTCCTGACTTTC. The chain combines TRBV2 with TRBJ2-6, with TRBD1 as a possible D gene (6 bases). CDR1 SNHLY and CDR2 FYNNEI come from the germline V gene. Trimming left V 6 bases short and J 0 bases short, with 9 bases between. The CDR3 is 15 amino acids.

This sequence joins TRBV14 and TRBJ1-5, with unresolved D. The CDR3 sequence is 13 residues long. With 1 base removed from V and 9 bases from J, the gap between germline ends came to 10 bases. Per germline, CDR1 SGHDN and CDR2 FVKESK. CDR3 bases: TGTGCCAGCAGCCAAGCGGGCCTTGGGCCCCAGCATTTT. This sequence encodes CASSQAGLGPQHF.

The V call is TRBV7-9, the J call TRBJ2-5; possibly TRBD1 for D (5 bases). Germline V gene data show CDR1 as SEHNR and CDR2 as FQNEAQ (reference sequence). CDR3 size: 13 residues. With 5 bases removed from V and 3 bases from J, the gap between germline ends came to 10 bases. The CDR3 region has the DNA TGTGCCAGCAGCGGGGCCGGAAAAGAGACCCAGTACTTC. Translation: CASSGAGKETQYF.